A selection of T cell receptor beta chains follows, all from one sample in a study of cytotoxic CD8 clonotypes in ibrutinib-treated CLL. Assay: immunoSEQ multiplex PCR; the TCRdb copy retains only in-frame clones and omits some. Among roughly 190,000 clones listed, around three quarters were seen once. Sequenced material: PBMCs, taken after 24 months of ibrutinib treatment. The receptors were gathered from a human donor with chronic lymphocytic leukemia. Both conserved end residues are part of each CDR3. The order of the fields is V gene, D gene, J gene, clone size, CDR3 protein, CDR3 DNA. A D gene is named only where the DNA matches it firmly. Size values are once, few and many counts, or a class for expanded clones, and some rows have none.

V: TRBV9; D: .; J: TRBJ2-2; size: .; CDR3: CASSVDLAVGELFF; DNA: TGTGCCAGCAGCGTAGATCTAGCCGTCGGGGAGCTGTTTTTT
V: TRBV5-4; D: TRBD2; J: TRBJ2-7; size: .; CDR3: CASGLAGAISYEQYF; DNA: TGTGCCAGCGGGCTAGCGGGGGCAATCTCCTACGAGCAGTACTTC
V: TRBV30; D: TRBD1; J: TRBJ2-1; size: .; CDR3: CAWSVQGAYEQFF; DNA: TGTGCCTGGAGTGTTCAGGGGGCCTATGAGCAGTTCTTC
V: TRBV19; D: .; J: TRBJ1-2; size: few; CDR3: CASSMIVGVNGYTF; DNA: TGTGCCAGTAGTATGATTGTGGGAGTAAACGGCTACACCTTC
V: TRBV28; D: .; J: TRBJ1-2; size: .; CDR3: CASSFFGGGYTF; DNA: TGTGCCAGCAGTTTTTTCGGAGGGGGCTACACCTTC
V: TRBV6-6; D: TRBD2; J: TRBJ2-1; size: .; CDR3: CASSYLGTSGAGGQFF; DNA: TGTGCCAGCAGTTACTTAGGGACTAGCGGGGCTGGCGGGCAGTTCTTC
V: TRBV7-9; D: TRBD1; J: TRBJ2-7; size: .; CDR3: CASSSTGVDAYEQYF; DNA: TGTGCCAGCAGCTCAACAGGGGTTGACGCCTACGAGCAGTACTTC
V: TRBV28; D: TRBD2; J: TRBJ2-7; size: .; CDR3: CASSFEFGTSAGEQYF; DNA: TGTGCCAGCAGTTTTGAATTCGGGACTAGCGCGGGCGAGCAGTACTTC
V: TRBV20-1; D: .; J: TRBJ2-1; size: .; CDR3: CSAEFHNEQFF; DNA: TGCAGTGCTGAATTCCACAATGAGCAGTTCTTC
V: TRBV11-2; D: .; J: TRBJ2-7; size: .; CDR3: CASSLVAGQFTYEQYF; DNA: TGTGCCAGCAGCTTAGTGGCGGGACAGTTTACCTACGAGCAGTACTTC
V: TRBV7-9; D: .; J: TRBJ2-1; size: .; CDR3: CASSFARWSEQFF; DNA: TGTGCCAGCAGCTTCGCTCGATGGAGTGAGCAGTTCTTC
V: TRBV6-5; D: .; J: TRBJ2-3; size: .; CDR3: CASSYRPAHTDTQYF; DNA: TGTGCCAGCAGTTACAGGCCGGCCCATACAGATACGCAGTATTTT
V: TRBV4-2; D: .; J: TRBJ2-5; size: .; CDR3: CASSQDSAAQETQYF; DNA: TGTGCCAGCAGCCAAGACTCTGCGGCGCAAGAGACCCAGTACTTC
V: TRBV18; D: TRBD2; J: TRBJ2-7; size: .; CDR3: CASSPHSGLAGIMNEQYF; DNA: TGTGCCAGCTCACCACACTCAGGACTAGCGGGAATCATGAACGAGCAGTACTTC
V: TRBV7-6; D: .; J: TRBJ2-6; size: .; CDR3: CASSPLGRSGANVLTF; DNA: TGTGCCAGCAGCCCTCTAGGGAGGTCTGGGGCCAACGTCCTGACTTTC
V: TRBV7-9; D: .; J: TRBJ2-5; size: few; CDR3: CASSTRQQETQYF; DNA: TGTGCCAGCAGCACGCGACAGCAAGAGACCCAGTACTTC
V: TRBV13; D: TRBD2; J: TRBJ2-1; size: .; CDR3: CASSRTGGSIYEQFF; DNA: TGTGCCAGCAGCCGTACTGGCGGGAGTATCTATGAGCAGTTCTTC
V: TRBV4-3; D: TRBD2; J: TRBJ2-6; size: .; CDR3: CASSQDRAGGRDYSGANVLTF; DNA: TGCGCCAGCAGCCAAGATCGCGCGGGAGGCCGTGATTACTCTGGGGCCAACGTCCTGACTTTC
V: TRBV18; D: TRBD1; J: TRBJ2-1; size: .; CDR3: CASSRQGAVNEQFF; DNA: TGTGCCAGCTCAAGACAGGGGGCGGTCAATGAGCAGTTCTTC
V: TRBV14; D: .; J: TRBJ2-7; size: .; CDR3: CASSQDRGNSYEQYF; DNA: TGTGCCAGCAGCCAAGACAGGGGAAACTCCTACGAGCAGTACTTC
V: TRBV29-1; D: TRBD2; J: TRBJ2-1; size: .; CDR3: CSVWTSGRGSNNEQFF; DNA: TGCAGCGTTTGGACTAGCGGGAGAGGAAGTAACAATGAGCAGTTCTTC
V: TRBV27; D: TRBD2; J: TRBJ2-1; size: once; CDR3: CASSLTSGSPKFF; DNA: TGTGCCAGCAGTTTAACTAGCGGGAGCCCCAAGTTCTTC
V: TRBV5-1; D: TRBD2; J: TRBJ2-7; size: .; CDR3: CASSTAGVYEQYF; DNA: TGCGCCAGCAGCACAGCGGGAGTCTACGAGCAGTACTTC
V: TRBV10-1; D: TRBD2; J: TRBJ2-1; size: few; CDR3: CASSVEAGGFNEQFF; DNA: TGCGCCAGCAGTGTAGAAGCGGGGGGGTTCAATGAGCAGTTCTTC
V: TRBV10-3; D: .; J: TRBJ1-1; size: .; CDR3: CATRGTPDTEAFF; DNA: TGTGCCACCCGAGGAACGCCTGACACTGAAGCTTTCTTT
V: TRBV6-5; D: TRBD2; J: TRBJ2-7; size: .; CDR3: CASSSQRGTYEQYF; DNA: TGTGCCAGCAGTTCCCAGCGGGGAACCTACGAGCAGTACTTC
V: TRBV7-9; D: TRBD2; J: TRBJ2-4; size: few; CDR3: CASSFRLAGVYHIQYF; DNA: TGTGCCAGCAGCTTCCGACTAGCGGGGGTATATCACATTCAGTACTTC
V: TRBV29-1; D: .; J: TRBJ2-7; size: once; CDR3: CSVVRDLSYEQYF; DNA: TGCAGCGTTGTGCGGGACCTCTCCTACGAGCAGTACTTC
V: TRBV7-2; D: .; J: TRBJ1-5; size: .; CDR3: CASSASSNQPQHF; DNA: TGTGCCAGCAGCGCCTCCTCAAATCAGCCCCAGCATTTT
V: TRBV7-6; D: TRBD1; J: TRBJ2-2; size: .; CDR3: CASSLVSGTANTGELFF; DNA: TGTGCCAGCAGCTTAGTGTCCGGGACAGCCAACACCGGGGAGCTGTTTTTT
V: TRBV25-1; D: .; J: TRBJ2-1; size: .; CDR3: CASSEYSRKEQFF; DNA: TGTGCCAGCAGTGAATATAGCAGGAAGGAGCAGTTCTTC
V: TRBV5-1; D: .; J: TRBJ1-2; size: few; CDR3: CASSLDSYGYTF; DNA: TGCGCCAGCAGCTTGGACAGCTATGGCTACACCTTC
V: TRBV18; D: TRBD1; J: TRBJ1-1; size: .; CDR3: CASSRNRGRLNTEAFF; DNA: TGTGCCAGCTCACGTAACAGGGGGCGCCTGAACACTGAAGCTTTCTTT
V: TRBV28; D: .; J: TRBJ2-3; size: .; CDR3: CASSSTDTQYF; DNA: TGTGCCAGCAGCAGTACAGATACGCAGTATTTT
V: TRBV10-2; D: .; J: TRBJ2-7; size: .; CDR3: CASSVSFRYEQYF; DNA: TGCGCCAGCAGTGTATCTTTTCGATACGAGCAGTACTTC
V: TRBV6-5; D: TRBD1; J: TRBJ2-4; size: .; CDR3: CASPSGQINIQYF; DNA: TGTGCCAGCCCTTCGGGACAGATAAACATTCAGTACTTC
V: TRBV7-2; D: .; J: TRBJ2-3; size: .; CDR3: CASSLVADTQYF; DNA: TGTGCCAGCAGCTTAGTAGCGGATACGCAGTATTTT
V: TRBV4-2; D: TRBD1; J: TRBJ2-7; size: .; CDR3: CASSQDRTATYEQYF; DNA: TGTGCCAGCAGCCAGGACAGGACAGCTACCTACGAGCAGTACTTC
V: TRBV6-1; D: TRBD2; J: TRBJ2-5; size: .; CDR3: CASSSSGREETQYF; DNA: TGTGCCAGCAGTTCTAGCGGGAGGGAAGAGACCCAGTACTTC
V: TRBV27; D: .; J: TRBJ2-3; size: .; CDR3: CASSLSGWITDTQYF; DNA: TGTGCCAGCAGTTTATCGGGCTGGATCACAGATACGCAGTATTTT
V: TRBV5-5; D: .; J: TRBJ1-5; size: .; CDR3: CASSLVGGNQPQHF; DNA: TGTGCCAGCAGCTTGGTGGGGGGGAATCAGCCCCAGCATTTT
V: TRBV28; D: TRBD2; J: TRBJ2-7; size: .; CDR3: CASSFEATSGRFSYEQYF; DNA: TGTGCCAGCAGTTTCGAGGCTACTAGCGGGAGGTTCTCCTACGAGCAGTACTTC
V: TRBV27; D: TRBD1; J: TRBJ2-1; size: .; CDR3: CASSPDRVLSSYNEQFF; DNA: TGTGCCAGCAGTCCGGACAGGGTCCTCAGCTCCTACAATGAGCAGTTCTTC
V: TRBV16; D: .; J: TRBJ2-1; size: .; CDR3: CASSQSVLAPQFF; DNA: TGTGCCAGCAGCCAATCGGTCCTAGCCCCGCAGTTCTTC
V: TRBV18; D: TRBD1; J: TRBJ2-3; size: .; CDR3: CASGNTDREPTDTQYF; DNA: TGTGCCAGCGGGAACACTGACAGGGAACCCACAGATACGCAGTATTTT
V: TRBV27; D: .; J: TRBJ1-2; size: few; CDR3: CASSFFPGYGYTF; DNA: TGTGCCAGCAGTTTTTTCCCCGGCTATGGCTACACCTTC
V: TRBV4-3; D: TRBD1; J: TRBJ2-6; size: .; CDR3: CASSQISQGATGANVLTF; DNA: TGCGCCAGCAGCCAAATCTCACAGGGGGCTACTGGGGCCAACGTCCTGACTTTC
V: TRBV29-1; D: .; J: TRBJ1-1; size: .; CDR3: CSVEQAGRNTEAFF; DNA: TGCAGCGTTGAACAAGCGGGCCGGAACACTGAAGCTTTCTTT
V: TRBV6-5; D: .; J: TRBJ1-1; size: .; CDR3: CASSLDQNTEAFF; DNA: TGTGCCAGCAGCTTAGACCAAAACACTGAAGCTTTCTTT
V: TRBV7-2; D: .; J: TRBJ2-3; size: .; CDR3: CASSQGYTQYF; DNA: TGTGCCAGCAGTCAGGGGTATACGCAGTATTTT
V: TRBV11-2; D: .; J: TRBJ2-7; size: .; CDR3: CASSLSPLSYEQYF; DNA: TGTGCCAGCAGCTTAAGTCCCCTCTCCTACGAGCAGTACTTC
V: TRBV4-2; D: .; J: TRBJ1-2; size: .; CDR3: CASSRESTAGDYGYTF; DNA: TGTGCCAGCAGCCGGGAATCTACAGCGGGGGACTATGGCTACACCTTC
V: TRBV5-8; D: .; J: TRBJ2-5; size: .; CDR3: CASSFGGGYQETQYF; DNA: TGTGCCAGCAGCTTTGGGGGAGGTTATCAAGAGACCCAGTACTTC